This TCR beta chain was profiled in a study of cytomegalovirus exposure and HLA in healthy donors. About the study: From HLA-typed donors, an early data release held around 85 million unique TCRs.

Trimming left V 2 bases short and J 2 bases short, with 9 bases between. Per germline, CDR1 ENHRY and CDR2 SYGVKD. The length of the CDR3 is 14 residues. A note on this clone: Its antigen is as yet unknown.

PCR was performed using 60 Vbeta and 13 Jbeta primers. Profiled with immunoSEQ multiplex PCR; TCRdb holds only in-frame clones, not every one. The sample lists roughly 200,000 clones; less than 85% were seen once. Study-wide results and caveats: Researchers left out some V segments, among them TRBV6-2 and TRBV6-3, as indistinguishable. A highly shared variant cluster was judged a likely technical artifact. A missense variant in DCLRE1C was later tied to TCR beta V- and J-gene trimming.

Input material: PBMCs. This receptor was identified in a man between 18 and 29 years old in good health and CMV-seronegative. This chain joins TRBV10-3 and TRBJ1-2, with D unresolved. CDR3 DNA: TGTGCCATCAGTGAGGACGGGATCAACTATGGCTACACCTTC. Protein: CAISEDGINYGYTF.